What follows are 3 T cell receptor beta chains derived from one specimen sequenced in a study of vaccination effects on CD4 cells after COVID-19. The table came from immunoSEQ multiplex PCR; TCRdb's copy has only in-frame clones and leaves some out. The data contain around 46,000 clones, around 70% of them singletons. With the ViraFEST assay, the study expanded antigen-specific CD4+ T cells using viral peptide pools, then sequenced them. At the end of roughly 9 days of culture, CD4+ T cells were isolated. The infection with SARS-CoV-2 (confirmed by PCR) occurred in this person between March and December 2020. Antigens for these TCRs are unknown. The sequences come from CD4+ T cells from PBMCs cultured with a peptide pool, collected before COVID-19 vaccination. The receptors here all came from a human donor who had a prior SARS-CoV-2 infection.

The chain is built from TRBV19 and TRBJ2-2; D ambiguous. This CDR3 is built from 13 residues. CDR1 is LNHDA, CDR2 SQIVND, per germline (reference sequence). Between the trimmed V and J ends, which lost 7 bases and 0 bases, there was a span of 6 bases. In DNA, the CDR3 is TGTGCCAGTACGGATACGAACACCGGGGAGCTGTTTTTT. Translated: CASTDTNTGELFF.

Only one count was recorded for this clone. The V gene is TRBV5-1, the J gene TRBJ2-5; no clear D gene. V lost 3 bases and J 2 bases, leaving 5 bases between the germline ends. The CDR3 spans 12 residues. CDR1 is SGHRS, CDR2 YFSETQ, per germline. The CDR3 sequence: CASSSVQETQYF. DNA for the CDR3: TGCGCCAGCAGCTCCGTACAAGAGACCCAGTACTTC.

The gene calls are TRBV4-3 and TRBJ1-1; D perhaps matches TRBD1 (6 bases). V was trimmed by 1 base and J by 6 bases, leaving 18 bases between them. Germline CDR1 is LGHNA and CDR2 is YSLEER. The CDR3 runs to 16 residues. The CDR3 is CASSQARWGAVSEAFF. The CDR3 region has the DNA TGCGCCAGCAGCCAAGCCCGGTGGGGGGCCGTTTCTGAAGCTTTCTTT.